This T cell receptor (beta chain) was sequenced in a study of lung T cells in sarcoidosis with Löfgren's syndrome. Study information: CD4+ T cells build up in sarcoidosis bronchoalveolar lavage fluid. Whole-study results and caveats: Löfgren's syndrome patients reportedly showed greatest TRAV12-1 and TRBV2 expansion versus controls. Recognition of an unidentified sarcoidosis antigen was only suggested. Shared TRAV12-1 and TRBV2 CDR3 motifs across Löfgren's syndrome patients reportedly suggested public CD4+ TCRs.

About this clonotype: What it binds is unknown. Possible read error: a much larger clone is one base away.

Each CDR3 protein is one row after TCRdb ran MiXCR on the reads. The profile shows 55,000 to 80,000 distinct CDR3 sequences, around 21% of them singletons. Germline V gene sequence: CDR1 DFQATT, CDR2 SNEGSKA (reference sequence). The CDR3 spans 14 residues. V shed 5 bases and J 4 bases; nucleotides not matched to a gene: 8. This clonotype originated in a human donor with sarcoidosis (Löfgren's syndrome or another form), or a control subject (not recorded which). The genes are TRBV20-1 and TRBJ1-5, with 7 bases aligning to TRBD1. The sequencing input was CD4+ T cells from PBMCs. CDR3 in amino acids: CSARQPQGNQPQHF. The CDR3 nucleotides are TGCAGTGCTCGTCAACCACAGGGGAATCAGCCCCAGCATTTT.